A selection of T cell receptor beta chains follows, all from one sample in a study of blood T cell repertoires in COVID-19. The repertoire was sequenced with immunoSEQ multiplex PCR; TCRdb's copy has only in-frame clones and lacks some. The sample shows 100,000 to 150,000 clones, around three quarters of them seen only once. Material: peripheral blood. The receptor source for this set is a man aged 40-55 years with active or convalescent COVID-19. CDR3s include the opening cysteine and the closing phenylalanine or tryptophan. D genes are given only for firm matches. Size tells how often a clone was seen (once, few, many) or the class of an expanded clone, and some rows leave it out.

CDR3nt | CDR3aa | abundance | d_gene | j_gene | v_gene
TGTGCCAGCAGTTTCCCGAGGACAGGGGGTAAAACCGGGGAGCTGTTTTTT | CASSFPRTGGKTGELFF | . | TRBD1 | TRBJ2-2 | TRBV28
TGCGCCAGCAGCTTGGGACCTTGGATGGAGGCTTTCTTT | CASSLGPWMEAFF | . | . | TRBJ1-1 | TRBV5-1
TGTGCCAGCAGCCAAATACAGACCGGGGAGCTGTTTTTT | CASSQIQTGELFF | . | . | TRBJ2-2 | TRBV28
TGTGCCAGCAGCTTAGAGTTTGGGGGGGATGAGCAGTTCTTC | CASSLEFGGDEQFF | . | TRBD2 | TRBJ2-1 | TRBV7-9
TGCAGTGCTAGTCGCCCCAGCGTTTCCTACGAGCAGTACTTC | CSASRPSVSYEQYF | . | . | TRBJ2-7 | TRBV20-1
TGTGCCAGCAGTGAAAGAGGGGAAAAACTGTTTTTT | CASSERGEKLFF | many | . | TRBJ1-4 | TRBV2
TGTGCCAGCAGCTTGGGGGACACCCGGAACACTGAAGCTTTCTTT | CASSLGDTRNTEAFF | few | . | TRBJ1-1 | TRBV5-8
TGTGCCAGCAGTGGGCCCGGGACACCCACCGGGGAGCTGTTTTTT | CASSGPGTPTGELFF | . | . | TRBJ2-2 | TRBV25-1
TGTGCCAGTAGTCCCCGCGGGGTGGGGGGTAGCACAGATACGCAGTATTTT | CASSPRGVGGSTDTQYF | . | . | TRBJ2-3 | TRBV19
TGCAGCGCCGGACAGACTGAAGCTTTCTTT | CSAGQTEAFF | once | . | TRBJ1-1 | TRBV29-1
TGTGCCAGCAACTTCGGGCGGGGGCGCTACGAGCAGTACTTC | CASNFGRGRYEQYF | . | . | TRBJ2-7 | TRBV7-2
TGCGCCAGCAGCCAAGAGGTAGCGGGATCGCAAGAGACCCAGTACTTC | CASSQEVAGSQETQYF | . | TRBD2 | TRBJ2-5 | TRBV4-3
TGTGCCAGCAGCCCTAGGGGGACCGGCTACACCTTC | CASSPRGTGYTF | . | . | TRBJ1-2 | TRBV12-3/TRBV12-4
TGTGCCAGCAGCGTAGAGGCTGGGGGGAACTATGGCTACACCTTC | CASSVEAGGNYGYTF | once | . | TRBJ1-2 | TRBV9
TGCGCCAGCAGCGTCTCACAGGGGAACACCGGGGAGCTGTTTTTT | CASSVSQGNTGELFF | once | . | TRBJ2-2 | TRBV5-1
TGTGCCACGAGTGGGGGCGGCGAGCAGTACTTC | CATSGGGEQYF | . | . | TRBJ2-7 | TRBV24-1
TGTGCCTGGAGTAGCCCTTATAGCAATCAGCCCCAGCATTTT | CAWSSPYSNQPQHF | . | . | TRBJ1-5 | TRBV30
TGTGCCAGCAGCTATACGGGGGGTGAAGCTTTCTTT | CASSYTGGEAFF | . | . | TRBJ1-1 | TRBV6-5
TGTGCCAGCAGTCCCCCTCGAGGGGGCGCCTACAATGAGCAGTTCTTC | CASSPPRGGAYNEQFF | . | TRBD1 | TRBJ2-1 | TRBV28
TGCGCCAGCGGTGTGTCCCCCGGGACATACAACACTGAAGCTTTCTTT | CASGVSPGTYNTEAFF | . | . | TRBJ1-1 | TRBV10-1
TGTGCCCTTGAGGGCAGGGGGCCCGGCTACACCTTC | CALEGRGPGYTF | . | TRBD1 | TRBJ1-2 | TRBV7-2
TGCAGCGTCGATTCGCAGGGGGACTATGGCTACACCTTC | CSVDSQGDYGYTF | . | TRBD1 | TRBJ1-2 | TRBV29-1
TGTGCCAGCAGTGCTCGAGCGGTTACCAGGGGTGGCTATGGCTACACCTTC | CASSARAVTRGGYGYTF | . | . | TRBJ1-2 | TRBV2
TGTGCCAGCTTAGCAGCATCTAACACTGAAGCTTTCTTT | CASLAASNTEAFF | . | . | TRBJ1-1 | TRBV28
TGTGCCAGCAGCTTAGCGAACCAGGGGCTCTCCTACAATGAGCAGTTCTTC | CASSLANQGLSYNEQFF | . | . | TRBJ2-1 | TRBV7-9
TGCGCCAGCAGCCACGGTTCTGGGGCCAACGTCCTGACTTTC | CASSHGSGANVLTF | . | . | TRBJ2-6 | TRBV5-1
TGTGCCAGCAGTTACCGGGGAAACACTGAAGCTTTCTTT | CASSYRGNTEAFF | . | . | TRBJ1-1 | TRBV6-5